The present TCR beta chain was sequenced within a study of regulatory T cells in long-lasting Graves disease. Study-wide context: Graves' patients with a new diagnosis had received antithyroid drugs under 3 months.

Described time point: newly diagnosed GD, antithyroid drugs for less than 3 months. There was RNA extracted from PBMCs, and the TCR library was made from it. Construction of the TCR beta libraries employed iRepertoire HTBI primers in conjunction with Arm-PCR of CDR3 regions. TCRdb ran MiXCR on the multiplex PCR reads and lists one entry per CDR3 protein. The top ten clones hold under 20% of a sample with about 460,000 distinct CDR3 sequences, approximately 15% of them seen once. V lost 4 bases to trimming and J lost 7 bases; unmatched junction nucleotides: 9. In germline, CDR1 is SSHAT, CDR2 FNYEAQ (reference sequence). The CDR3 runs 14 residues. This clonotype was counted between two and nine times. The same data also went into a second study, on T cells in Graves' hyperthyroidism and ophthalmopathy. From that report: Those patients with uncontrolled infection, other autoimmune disease, pregnancy or lactation were excluded. Ophthalmopathy was model-predicted a median 6.5 months pre-onset.

The J gene is TRBJ2-5, the V gene TRBV7-7, with 7 bases that match TRBD2. The sample in question was peripheral blood mononuclear cells (PBMCs), obtained at new diagnosis, from a patient treated with antithyroid drugs. This receptor was identified in a woman aged 45-60 years with Graves disease. CDR3 bases: TGTGCCAGCAGCTACGGGACTACACTCGGGACCCAGTACTTC. Translating it yields CASSYGTTLGTQYF.